The clone carrying this T cell receptor (beta chain) was counted a few times. Its specificity is not known. PCR was performed a second time for about 7 to 11 cycles using a sample-barcoded 5' primer and a J-beta primer mix. The template-switch adaptor was a 5' adaptor with 12 random nucleotides. It tagged each cDNA molecule. Each CDR3 protein gets one entry after TCRdb re-called the 5' RACE reads with MiXCR. The sample has around 1,600,000 distinct CDR3 sequences, approximately 43% seen once. This specimen comes from a study of blood T cells in healthy people across ages. There are 14 residues in the CDR3. The germline gives CDR1 SNHLY, CDR2 FYNNEI. The trim removed 6 bases at V and 9 bases at J, leaving 9 bases unmatched. Findings and limits, study-wide: Researchers said unsorted PBMCs prevented a conclusive naive versus antigen-experienced comparison. It was not known whether donors were CMV positive (a possible confounder of expanded clonotype changes).

Sequences were obtained from blood. The TCR sequence derives from a woman between 18 and 29 years old in good health. The chain recombines TRBV2 with TRBJ2-1; 9 positions match TRBD2. The CDR3 DNA is TGTGCCAGCAGGTTAGCGGGAGAGCGGCCTGAGCAGTTCTTC. Its protein is CASRLAGERPEQFF.